These 32 T cell receptor beta chains originate from one sample sequenced in a study of radiotherapy plus CTLA-4 blockade in lung cancer. TCRdb keeps only in-frame clones here, not all; method: immunoSEQ multiplex PCR. The sample records 45,000 or so clones, roughly 88% being singletons. The sample in question was peripheral blood, obtained from a patient treated with radiotherapy plus ipilimumab. The receptors originated from a human donor with non-small cell lung cancer whose response to radiotherapy plus ipilimumab could not be evaluated.

The chain has TRBV5-6 and TRBJ1-1; maybe TRBD1 (6 bases). Per the germline V gene, CDR1 is SGHDT and CDR2 is YYEEEE. The CDR3 extends over 13 amino acids. Trimming cost V 6 bases and J 0 bases, with 9 bases left between them. The CDR3 DNA is TGTGCCAGCACACAGGGTATGAACACTGAAGCTTTCTTT. This encodes CASTQGMNTEAFF.

The chain uses TRBV9 and TRBJ1-1; D is undetermined. The CDR3 is made up of 14 amino acids. Germline V gene sequence: CDR1 SGDLS, CDR2 YYNGEE. The V end lost 3 bases, the J end lost 1 base, and 10 bases lay between the germline ends. The CDR3: CASSDSPRNTEAFF. CDR3 DNA sequence: TGTGCCAGCAGCGACTCCCCTCGGAACACTGAAGCTTTCTTT.

J is TRBJ2-1 and V is TRBV2; 8 bases match TRBD1. Germline trimming cut 1 base from V and 6 bases from J; bases unmatched to any gene: 5. The CDR3 is 15 residues long. Looked up from germline, CDR1 is SNHLY and CDR2 is FYNNEI. The CDR3 protein is CASSEGTGTFNEQFF. CDR3 bases: TGTGCCAGCAGTGAAGGGACAGGGACCTTCAATGAGCAGTTCTTC. The entire variable domain, with the rest obtained from reference TRBV2 and TRBJ2-1, is as follows: EPEVTQTPSHQVTQMGQEVILRCVPISNHLYFYWYRQILGQKVEFLVSFYNNEISEKSEIFDDQFSVERPDGSNFTLKIRSTKLEDSAMYFCASSEGTGTFNEQFFGPGTRLTVL.

This sequence joins TRBV11-2 and TRBJ2-7; D is uncertain. CDR3 length equals 14 residues. Trimming took off 1 base at V and 3 bases at J, with 10 bases between the two ends. Germline loops: CDR1 SGHAT, CDR2 FQNNGV. For the CDR3, the DNA is TGTGCCAGCAGCTTAGCCCCCGCAGACTACGAGCAGTACTTC. This translates into CASSLAPADYEQYF.

The rearrangement joins TRBV18 to TRBJ2-1, with 8 bases aligning to TRBD2. The germline gives CDR1 KGHSH, CDR2 LQKENI. Trimming took 4 bases from V and 3 from J; bases not matched to a gene: 11. CDR3 size: 17 residues. DNA for the CDR3: TGTGCCAGCTCACAGGAAAGCGGGAGTTGGGTCTACAATGAGCAGTTCTTC. Its protein product is CASSQESGSWVYNEQFF.

The chain uses TRBV6-5 and TRBJ2-7; 7 positions agree with TRBD1. Germline trimming cut 2 bases from V and 8 bases from J; bases unmatched to any gene: 6. The CDR3 has 13 residues. CDR1 MNHEY and CDR2 SVGAGI come from the germline V gene. This CDR3 reads CASSYPTGPQQYF. CDR3 in DNA: TGTGCCAGCAGTTACCCGACAGGGCCTCAGCAGTACTTC.

This sequence joins TRBV7-2 and TRBJ1-2; 7 bases match TRBD1. With V trimmed by 1 base and J by 4 bases, 3 bases remained unmatched. The germline CDR1 and CDR2 sequences are SGHTA and FQGNSA. This CDR3 comprises 14 residues. CDR3 loop: CASSLGGQIYGYTF. The CDR3 bases are TGTGCCAGCAGCTTAGGGGGACAGATCTATGGCTACACCTTC. Complete variable domain (other parts from reference TRBV7-2 and TRBJ1-2): GAGVSQSPSNKVTEKGKDVELRCDPISGHTALYWYRQSLGQGLEFLIYFQGNSAPDKSGLPSDRFSAERTGGSVSTLTIQRTQQEDSAVYLCASSLGGQIYGYTFGSGTRLTVV.

The chain links TRBV29-1 to TRBJ2-3; 10 nucleotides align to TRBD2. Per the germline V gene, CDR1 is SQVTM and CDR2 is ANQGSEA. This CDR3 comprises 14 residues. J was trimmed by 2 bases and V by 4 bases; bases with no gene match: 3. This chain's CDR3 is CSVGLAGDTDTQYF. The CDR3 DNA follows: TGCAGCGTTGGGCTAGCGGGAGACACAGATACGCAGTATTTT.

This chain connects TRBV29-1 to TRBJ2-7, with 9 bases that match TRBD2. Trimming removed 4 bases from V and 3 bases from J; junction bases left unmatched: 1. CDR1 and CDR2 from the germline V gene are SQVTM and ANQGSEA. The CDR3 runs 12 residues. The CDR3 reads CSVGREGYEQYF. The DNA for the CDR3 is TGCAGCGTTGGGCGGGAGGGCTACGAGCAGTACTTC.

The genes are TRBV11-2 and TRBJ2-7; TRBD2 agrees at 7 bases. Germline loops: CDR1 SGHAT, CDR2 FQNNGV. The CDR3 length is 19 residues. Losses at the gene ends were 1 base for V and 3 bases for J; bases not matched to a gene: 18. Here the CDR3 reads CASSLAARASSSGHYEQYF. CDR3 bases: TGTGCCAGCAGCTTAGCCGCCAGGGCCTCGTCTAGCGGACACTACGAGCAGTACTTC. The variable domain in full, with the rest retrieved from reference TRBV11-2 and TRBJ2-7, is EAGVAQSPRYKIIEKRQSVAFWCNPISGHATLYWYQQILGQGPKLLIQFQNNGVVDDSQLPKDRFSAERLKGVDSTLKIQPAKLEDSAVYLCASSLAARASSSGHYEQYFGPGTRLTVT.

V and J are TRBV2 and TRBJ2-7; 12 bases match TRBD2. The CDR3 loop spans 14 amino acids. Looked up from germline, CDR1 is SNHLY and CDR2 is FYNNEI. V shed 6 bases, J shed 5 bases, and the junction held 5 bases outside the gene matches. The CDR3 region is CASRRLAGVNEQYF. Here the CDR3 DNA reads TGTGCCAGCAGGCGACTAGCGGGGGTCAACGAGCAGTACTTC.

The chain employs TRBV4-3 and TRBJ2-3, with 12 bases lining up with TRBD2. Germline assignment: CDR1 LGHNA and CDR2 YSLEER. This CDR3 contains 18 residues. V gave up 0 bases and J gave up 5 bases; unmatched junction bases: 9. This CDR3 reads CASSQERLAGGPVDTQYF. CDR3 bases: TGCGCCAGCAGCCAAGAACGGCTAGCGGGGGGGCCCGTAGATACGCAGTATTTT.

The chain links TRBV6-5 to TRBJ2-2; no clear D. The CDR3 has 12 amino acids. Germline V lookup: CDR1 MNHEY, CDR2 SVGAGI. Trimming shortened V by 6 bases and J by 6 bases, and 8 bases separated the two germline ends. The CDR3 protein is CASSPVAGELFF. The DNA for the CDR3 is TGTGCCAGCAGCCCGGTTGCCGGGGAGCTGTTTTTT.

In its sample, this clone was seen a few times. V usage is TRBV11-2 and J usage is TRBJ1-1; the match to TRBD1 covers 9 bases. The V segment lost 1 base and the J segment 1 base; nucleotides outside the gene matches: 1. CDR1 and CDR2 (germline): SGHAT, FQNNGV. The CDR3 covers 15 residues. CDR3 sequence: CASSLGTGANTEAFF. The CDR3 coding sequence is TGTGCCAGCAGCTTAGGGACAGGGGCGAACACTGAAGCTTTCTTT.

The J gene is TRBJ2-5, the V gene TRBV5-1, with TRBD1 matching over 7 bases. Germline lookup yields CDR1 SGHRS and CDR2 YFSETQ. CDR3 length equals 15 residues. Trimming cost V 1 base and J 2 bases; bases outside gene matches: 5. The DNA of the CDR3 is TGCGCCAGCAGCTTGATGGGACAGTGGCAAGAGACCCAGTACTTC. This sequence encodes CASSLMGQWQETQYF.

V is TRBV4-3 and J is TRBJ2-2; D is uncertain. Trimming took off 4 bases at V and 3 bases at J, with 9 bases between the two ends. The CDR3 sequence is 14 residues long. CDR1 is LGHNA, CDR2 YSLEER, per germline. CDR3 protein: CASSPTVDTGELFF. The CDR3 DNA reads as TGCGCCAGCAGCCCTACGGTGGACACCGGGGAGCTGTTTTTT.

V and J are TRBV5-6 and TRBJ2-5, with 7 bases that match TRBD2. This CDR3 contains 13 residues. V dropped 4 bases and J dropped 4; count of bases not matched to a gene: 4. Looked up from germline, CDR1 is SGHDT and CDR2 is YYEEEE. The CDR3 bases are TGTGCCAGCAGCCGGGGGAGGGGAGAGACCCAGTACTTC. It codes for CASSRGRGETQYF.

The chain joins TRBV7-9 to TRBJ2-5; D gene uncertain. Between the trimmed V and J ends, which lost 2 bases and 2 bases, there was a span of 3 bases. The CDR3 totals 12 residues. Germline V lookup: CDR1 SEHNR, CDR2 FQNEAQ (reference sequence). CDR3 coding DNA: TGTGCCAGCAGCTTACAGCAAGAGACCCAGTACTTC. Translating it yields CASSLQQETQYF.

The gene calls are TRBV10-1 and TRBJ2-1; D is ambiguous. This CDR3 comprises 14 residues. Germline V gene data show CDR1 as WNHNN and CDR2 as SYGVQD (reference sequence). V lost 3 bases and J lost 3, with 9 bases in between. The CDR3 reads CASSETRYYNEQFF. The CDR3 DNA reads as TGCGCCAGCAGTGAAACCCGGTACTACAATGAGCAGTTCTTC.

The rearrangement links TRBV25-1 to TRBJ1-1; 9 nucleotides match TRBD1. The CDR3 runs 14 residues. The germline V gene has CDR1 MGHDK and CDR2 SYGVNS. The J segment lost 7 bases and the V segment lost 8 bases, leaving 11 bases of the junction unmatched. As DNA, the CDR3 is TGTGCCAGCCGGGACAGGGAGGATTGGAGTGAAGCTTTCTTT. As protein: CASRDREDWSEAFF.

The chain couples TRBV15 to TRBJ1-6; TRBD1 aligns across 7 bases. The CDR3 runs to 15 residues. After removal of 5 bases from V and 5 bases from J, the junction contained 6 bases not matched to a gene. Germline lookup yields CDR1 LNHNV and CDR2 YYDKDF (reference sequence). The CDR3, as DNA: TGTGCCACCAGCCCTTCGACAGGGAATAATTCACCCCTCCACTTT. This encodes CATSPSTGNNSPLHF. The variable domain in full, completed from reference TRBV15 and TRBJ1-6, reads DAMVIQNPRYQVTQFGKPVTLSCSQTLNHNVMYWYQQKSSQAPKLLFHYYDKDFNNEADTPDNFQSRRPNTSFCFLDIRSPGLGDTAMYLCATSPSTGNNSPLHFGNGTRLTVT.

This CDR3 is CASTTPSGQAALYGYTF. CDR3 bases: TGTGCCAGCACTACCCCCTCAGGACAGGCCGCTCTCTATGGCTACACCTTC. The chain carries TRBV28 and TRBJ1-2, with 7 positions matching TRBD1. The trim removed 7 bases at V and 4 bases at J, leaving 18 bases unmatched. Germline V CDR1 and CDR2: MDHEN, SYDVKM. The length of the CDR3 is 17 residues.

This chain uses TRBV11-1 with TRBJ1-5; no firm D call. V dropped 1 base and J dropped 0 bases, with 16 bases sitting between them. The germline gives CDR1 SGHAT, CDR2 FQDESV (reference sequence). The length of the CDR3 is 18 residues. The CDR3 region is CASSLVLVQPYSNQPQHF. The CDR3 DNA follows: TGTGCCAGCAGCTTAGTGCTGGTACAGCCTTATAGCAATCAGCCCCAGCATTTT.

The chain combines TRBV27 with TRBJ2-5; 8 bases align to TRBD2. This CDR3 spans 16 amino acids. Germline V lookup: CDR1 MNHEY, CDR2 SMNVEV (reference sequence). V lost 3 bases to trimming and J lost 2 bases; unmatched junction nucleotides: 8. CDR3 bases: TGTGCCAGCAGTTTGACCGGGACTAGAGGGCAAGAGACCCAGTACTTC. This translates into CASSLTGTRGQETQYF.

The chain links TRBV28 to TRBJ1-2; the D is unclear. The CDR3 extends over 13 amino acids. V lost 8 bases and J lost 4, with 14 bases in between. Per the germline V gene, CDR1 is MDHEN and CDR2 is SYDVKM. CDR3 sequence: CASRERASYGYTF. CDR3 bases: TGTGCCAGCCGGGAACGGGCTTCCTATGGCTACACCTTC.

The chain combines TRBV7-2 with TRBJ1-4; 12 nucleotides agree with TRBD1. This CDR3 contains 17 residues. The germline V gene has CDR1 SGHTA and CDR2 FQGNSA. J was trimmed by 3 bases and V by 1 base; bases with no gene match: 3. The CDR3 DNA sequence: TGTGCCAGCAGCTTAGTTGGGACAGGGGGCCCTAATGAAAAACTGTTTTTT. Its protein product is CASSLVGTGGPNEKLFF.

The CDR3, as DNA: TGTGCCAGCAGCTGGGGACAGGGGGCGCGAAACACCATATATTTT. Translation gives CASSWGQGARNTIYF. The chain combines TRBV5-8 with TRBJ1-3; 12 bases agree with TRBD1. CDR1 is SGHTS and CDR2 is YDEGEE in the germline V gene. There are 15 residues in the CDR3. The junction had 3 bases not matched to a gene; V was cut back by 3 bases and J by 5 bases.

The chain uses TRBV5-1 and TRBJ2-7; TRBD2 matches 7 bases. The CDR3 sequence is 14 residues long. Trimming took 6 bases from V and 7 from J; bases not matched to a gene: 13. Germline V lookup: CDR1 SGHRS, CDR2 YFSETQ. The CDR3 sequence: CASTIRRGSGEQYF. CDR3 DNA: TGCGCCAGCACCATTCGGCGGGGGTCAGGTGAGCAGTACTTC.

The V and J genes are TRBV7-9 and TRBJ2-5; 12 bases line up with TRBD1. V lost 5 bases to trimming and J lost 11 bases; unmatched junction nucleotides: 9. Germline V CDR1 and CDR2: SEHNR, FQNEAQ (reference sequence). This CDR3 has 14 residues. In DNA, the CDR3 is TGTGCCAGCAGCCCGGGACAGGGGGCTCGGGAGCAGTACTTC. Amino acid sequence: CASSPGQGAREQYF.

The V call is TRBV5-1, the J call TRBJ2-7; D remains unclear. V lost 0 bases and J lost 2, with 3 bases in between. CDR3 length: 12 residues. The germline V gene has CDR1 SGHRS and CDR2 YFSETQ. The CDR3 nucleotides read TGCGCCAGCAGCTTGGATACCTACGAGCAGTACTTC. It encodes CASSLDTYEQYF. The variable domain in full, completed from reference TRBV5-1 and TRBJ2-7, reads KAGVTQTPRYLIKTRGQQVTLSCSPISGHRSVSWYQQTPGQGLQFLFEYFSETQRNKGNFPGRFSGRQFSNSRSEMNVSTLELGDSALYLCASSLDTYEQYFGPGTRLTVT.

This rearrangement joins TRBV7-2 to TRBJ2-3; D possibly corresponds to TRBD2 (5 bases). Trimming pared 4 bases from V and 8 bases from J, leaving 13 bases between. The germline V gene encodes CDR1 SGHTA and CDR2 FQGNSA. CDR3 length: 13 amino acids. The CDR3 protein is CASSSGNAGTQYF. The DNA of the CDR3 is TGTGCCAGCAGCTCCGGGAATGCCGGTACGCAGTATTTT. Full variable domain (rest looked up from reference TRBV7-2 and TRBJ2-3): GAGVSQSPSNKVTEKGKDVELRCDPISGHTALYWYRQSLGQGLEFLIYFQGNSAPDKSGLPSDRFSAERTGGSVSTLTIQRTQQEDSAVYLCASSSGNAGTQYFGPGTRLTVL.

The rearrangement joins TRBV18 to TRBJ2-1, with 7 bases lining up with TRBD2. Per germline, CDR1 KGHSH and CDR2 LQKENI. CDR3 length: 12 amino acids. V lost 3 bases and J lost 16; bases outside the gene matches: 9. CDR3 DNA: TGTGCCAGCTCACCCACTAGCGATCGACAATTCTTC. This sequence encodes CASSPTSDRQFF.